A single sample is the source of the 32 T cell receptor beta chains below, sequenced in a study of cytomegalovirus exposure and HLA in healthy donors. Amplification used 60 Vbeta primers and 13 Jbeta primers. The method was immunoSEQ multiplex PCR; TCRdb's version includes in-frame clones alone and lacks a portion of them. This repertoire shows around 55,000 clones, approximately 80% found once; its top ten account for about 2.3%. The material sequenced was PBMCs. The receptors here all came from a female donor in good health and CMV-seronegative.

The CDR3 loop is CASSSGTPYNEQFF. The CDR3 DNA reads TGTGCCAGCAGCTCCGGGACACCATACAATGAGCAGTTCTTC. The chain combines TRBV11-3 with TRBJ2-1, with D perhaps matching TRBD1 (6 bases). Trimming stripped 4 bases from V and 4 bases from J, with 11 bases between. CDR3 size: 14 residues. Per germline, CDR1 SGHNT and CDR2 YENEEA.

This chain uses TRBV28 with TRBJ1-1; D perhaps matches TRBD1 (5 bases). Trimming took 6 bases from V and 1 from J, leaving 9 bases between them. Germline V lookup: CDR1 MDHEN, CDR2 SYDVKM. This CDR3 spans 13 amino acids. The CDR3 coding sequence is TGTGCCAGCAGGCGGGACGGGAACACTGAAGCTTTCTTT. As protein: CASRRDGNTEAFF.

This clone turned up a few times. The chain recombines TRBV6-6 with TRBJ2-4; 9 nucleotides agree with TRBD1. Germline trimming cut 5 bases from V and 0 bases from J; bases unmatched to any gene: 5. The CDR3 is 16 amino acids. CDR1 and CDR2 (germline): MNHNY, SVGAGI (reference sequence). The chain's CDR3 is CASSQGTGLAKNIQYF. Here the CDR3 DNA reads TGTGCCAGCAGTCAAGGGACAGGGTTAGCCAAAAACATTCAGTACTTC.

The chain carries TRBV27 and TRBJ1-2; TRBD1 is a possible D gene (5 bases). The CDR3 length is 16 residues. V shed 3 bases and J shed 0 bases, with 14 bases lying between them. CDR1 MNHEY and CDR2 SMNVEV come from the germline V gene (reference sequence). For the CDR3, the DNA is TGTGCCAGCAGTTTGGCGTACAGGTCACCTAACTATGGCTACACCTTC. Translating gives CASSLAYRSPNYGYTF.

The chain links TRBV7-2 to TRBJ1-2; D gene unclear. CDR1 and CDR2 (germline): SGHTA, FQGNSA. The V end lost 4 bases, the J end lost 8 bases, and 8 bases lay between the germline ends. The CDR3 has 11 residues. The CDR3 sequence is CASSSNIGYTF. In DNA form, the CDR3 reads TGTGCCAGCAGCTCCAACATAGGCTACACCTTC.

This chain uses TRBV9 with TRBJ1-2, with TRBD1 matching 9 bases. The length of the CDR3 is 16 residues. The V and J ends lost 0 bases and 4 bases, in that order; junction bases with no gene match: 7. Germline CDR1 and CDR2: SGDLS and YYNGEE. The CDR3 sequence: CASSVAVRDRVYGYTF. The CDR3 coding sequence is TGTGCCAGCAGCGTAGCCGTCCGGGACAGGGTCTATGGCTACACCTTC.

This rearrangement joins TRBV7-8 to TRBJ1-5, with a tentative D call TRBD1 (5 bases). The CDR3 spans 14 residues. Deletions cut 4 bases from V and 4 bases from J, with 11 bases between. The germline V gene has CDR1 SGHVS and CDR2 FQNEAQ. CDR3 residues: CASSSRTLNQPQHF. In nucleotides, the CDR3 is TGTGCCAGCAGCTCCAGGACATTAAATCAGCCCCAGCATTTT. Together with reference TRBV7-8 and TRBJ1-5, the CDR3 gives the full variable domain: GAGVSQSPRYKVAKRGQDVALRCDPISGHVSLFWYQQALGQGPEFLTYFQNEAQLDKSGLPSDRFFAERPEGSVSTLKIQRTQQEDSAVYLCASSSRTLNQPQHFGDGTRLSIL.

The rearrangement links TRBV5-1 to TRBJ2-3; the D is unclear. The CDR3 has 15 amino acids. Germline assignment: CDR1 SGHRS and CDR2 YFSETQ. Trimming shortened V by 3 bases and J by 0 bases, and 11 bases separated the two germline ends. Here the CDR3 DNA reads TGCGCCAGCAGCTGGGCCGGAAGGAGCACAGATACGCAGTATTTT. Amino acid sequence: CASSWAGRSTDTQYF.

This clone was counted between two and nine times. The V gene is TRBV7-9, the J gene TRBJ1-2; TRBD1 matches at 9 bases. There are 17 residues in the CDR3. Trimming at V came to 5 bases and at J to 4 bases, leaving 14 bases not matched to a gene. Germline V gene lookup returns CDR1 SEHNR and CDR2 FQNEAQ (reference sequence). Here the CDR3 DNA reads TGTGCCAGCAGCCCTATCCCCCCCGGGGACAGGGCCTATGGCTACACCTTC. Its translation: CASSPIPPGDRAYGYTF.

This chain connects TRBV5-1 to TRBJ2-1, with TRBD1 matching over 7 bases. This CDR3 comprises 16 residues. The junction had 12 bases not matched to a gene; V was cut back by 4 bases and J by 5 bases. Germline V gives CDR1 SGHRS, CDR2 YFSETQ. CDR3 in DNA: TGCGCCAGCAGCGCGCACAGGGGCGCTGCGGACAATGAGCAGTTCTTC. This sequence encodes CASSAHRGAADNEQFF. Complete variable domain (other parts from reference TRBV5-1 and TRBJ2-1): KAGVTQTPRYLIKTRGQQVTLSCSPISGHRSVSWYQQTPGQGLQFLFEYFSETQRNKGNFPGRFSGRQFSNSRSEMNVSTLELGDSALYLCASSAHRGAADNEQFFGPGTRLTVL.

The chain recombines TRBV5-6 with TRBJ2-7, with 9 bases aligning to TRBD2. The J segment lost 6 bases and the V segment lost 3 bases, leaving 4 bases of the junction unmatched. This CDR3 comprises 13 residues. Germline CDR1 SGHDT, CDR2 YYEEEE. CDR3 DNA sequence: TGTGCCAGCAGCTCCCGGACTAGCGCCGAGCAGTACTTC. Its protein product is CASSSRTSAEQYF.

The genes are TRBV27 and TRBJ2-1; 9 bases are shared with TRBD2. Looked up from germline, CDR1 is MNHEY and CDR2 is SMNVEV (reference sequence). This CDR3 is built from 15 residues. The junction had 7 bases not matched to a gene; V was cut back by 5 bases and J by 5 bases. In nucleotides, the CDR3 is TGTGCCAGCAGTCCCGGGACTAGCCCCCACAATGAGCAGTTCTTC. This translates into CASSPGTSPHNEQFF.

The CDR3 region has the DNA TGTGCCAGCAGTTCCCCTCGCGCGTCGTCAGGGGCCTACGAGCAGTACTTC. Translation: CASSSPRASSGAYEQYF. The J gene is TRBJ2-7, the V gene TRBV27, with D possibly matching TRBD1 (6 bases). The germline CDR1 and CDR2 sequences are MNHEY and SMNVEV (reference sequence). The CDR3 loop spans 17 amino acids. V was clipped by 4 bases and J by 2 bases, with 21 bases between them.

This rearrangement joins TRBV7-6 to TRBJ2-6; 7 bases map to TRBD1. The CDR3 contains 15 residues. The junction had 4 bases not matched to a gene; V was cut back by 6 bases and J by 2 bases. The V gene's germline CDR1 is SGHVS and CDR2 FNYEAQ. Here the CDR3 reads CASRSTGAGANVLTF. The CDR3 coding sequence is TGTGCCAGCAGATCTACAGGGGCTGGGGCCAACGTCCTGACTTTC.

The V call is TRBV9, the J call TRBJ1-1; TRBD1 agrees at 7 bases. Germline V gene lookup returns CDR1 SGDLS and CDR2 YYNGEE. Trimming removed 1 base from V and 5 bases from J; junction bases left unmatched: 5. The CDR3 is 14 residues long. CDR3 loop: CASSVSGGRTEAFF. The CDR3 nucleotides read TGTGCCAGCAGCGTATCAGGGGGAAGGACTGAAGCTTTCTTT. Looking up the rest from reference TRBV9 and TRBJ1-1 gives the full variable domain: DSGVTQTPKHLITATGQRVTLRCSPRSGDLSVYWYQQSLDQGLQFLIQYYNGEERAKGNILERFSAQQFPDLHSELNLSSLELGDSALYFCASSVSGGRTEAFFGQGTRLTVV.

This clone appeared once. V usage is TRBV18 and J usage is TRBJ2-3; TRBD2 matches at 8 bases. The CDR3 is 14 residues long. Germline loops: CDR1 KGHSH, CDR2 LQKENI. V lost 3 bases to trimming and J lost 5 bases; unmatched junction nucleotides: 4. In DNA, the CDR3 is TGTGCCAGCTCACCTAGCGGGAATATAGATACGCAGTATTTT. Encoded protein: CASSPSGNIDTQYF.

The chain couples TRBV5-1 to TRBJ2-3; 9 nucleotides line up with TRBD2. Germline V CDR1 and CDR2: SGHRS, YFSETQ. Losses at the gene ends were 3 bases for V and 6 bases for J; bases not matched to a gene: 8. CDR3 size: 15 residues. CDR3 region: CASSSTSGGQDTQYF. The CDR3, as DNA: TGCGCCAGCAGCTCGACTAGCGGAGGCCAGGATACGCAGTATTTT.

The chain has TRBV28 and TRBJ2-7; D possibly corresponds to TRBD1 (7 bases). The CDR3 contains 14 residues. V lost 8 bases and J 0 bases, leaving 14 bases between the germline ends. Germline values: CDR1 MDHEN, CDR2 SYDVKM. CDR3 in amino acids: CASGGTAISYEQYF. The CDR3 DNA reads as TGTGCCAGCGGAGGGACAGCCATCTCCTACGAGCAGTACTTC.

The chain combines TRBV28 with TRBJ1-1; 8 bases line up with TRBD1. Trimming at V came to 5 bases and at J to 6 bases, leaving 8 bases not matched to a gene. Per germline, CDR1 MDHEN and CDR2 SYDVKM. This CDR3 region has 14 residues. CDR3 loop: CASSTLQGVSEAFF. The CDR3, as DNA: TGTGCCAGCAGTACTTTACAGGGGGTATCTGAAGCTTTCTTT.

DNA for the CDR3: TGTGCCAGCAGCTTAGAGAACAGTCCTAACTATGGCTACACCTTC. Translated, it gives CASSLENSPNYGYTF. J is TRBJ1-2 and V is TRBV7-2; no firm D call. Germline CDR1 and CDR2: SGHTA and FQGNSA. CDR3 size: 15 residues. V shed 1 base and J shed 0 bases, with 9 bases lying between them.

The chain has TRBV18 and TRBJ2-3; tentative D call: TRBD1 (6 bases). Germline V gene data show CDR1 as KGHSH and CDR2 as LQKENI. The CDR3 consists of 15 residues. V was trimmed by 6 bases and J by 0 bases, leaving 13 bases between them. The CDR3 is CASSSGQRSTDTQYF. DNA for the CDR3: TGTGCCAGCTCGTCCGGACAGCGAAGCACAGATACGCAGTATTTT.

V is TRBV19 and J is TRBJ1-2; D is possibly TRBD1 (6 bases). The V gene lost 3 bases and the J gene lost 4 bases, with 12 bases spanning the gap. The CDR3 has 14 amino acids. In germline, CDR1 is LNHDA, CDR2 SQIVND (reference sequence). CDR3 in DNA: TGTGCCAGTAGTATTTCGGGGGGCGCCTATGGCTACACCTTC. Translating it yields CASSISGGAYGYTF.

This clone was seen just once. J is TRBJ2-5 and V is TRBV28; D perhaps matches TRBD2 (5 bases). Germline-derived CDR1 and CDR2 are MDHEN and SYDVKM. The CDR3 covers 11 residues. V dropped 5 bases and J dropped 5 bases, with 6 bases sitting between them. The CDR3 nucleotides are TGTGCCAGCAGTACGGGGGAGACCCAGTACTTC. Translated, it gives CASSTGETQYF.

The gene calls are TRBV19 and TRBJ1-1; 7 bases line up with TRBD1. The CDR3 is 17 residues long. V lost 5 bases and J lost 0; bases outside the gene matches: 12. Germline CDR1 LNHDA, CDR2 SQIVND (reference sequence). The CDR3 DNA sequence: TGTGCCAGTAGTGGACACATTCAGACAGGGCTGAACACTGAAGCTTTCTTT. Its protein product is CASSGHIQTGLNTEAFF.

This rearrangement joins TRBV19 to TRBJ2-3; a possible D gene is TRBD2 (5 bases). Trimming left V 3 bases short and J 3 bases short, with 19 bases between. CDR1 LNHDA and CDR2 SQIVND come from the germline V gene (reference sequence). The CDR3 is 17 residues long. CDR3 coding DNA: TGTGCCAGTAGTATTTCGGACCTAGCTCTTCGGACAGATACGCAGTATTTT. Translated: CASSISDLALRTDTQYF.

This rearrangement joins TRBV5-1 to TRBJ2-7, with a tentative D call TRBD2 (6 bases). The V gene lost 1 base and the J gene lost 2 bases, with 13 bases spanning the gap. Germline assignment: CDR1 SGHRS and CDR2 YFSETQ. CDR3 length equals 15 residues. CDR3 residues: CASSLLYGSAYEQYF. The CDR3 DNA follows: TGCGCCAGCAGCTTGTTGTACGGGAGCGCCTACGAGCAGTACTTC.

This chain links TRBV30 with TRBJ1-5; D perhaps matches TRBD1 (5 bases). This CDR3 is built from 13 residues. Between the trimmed V and J ends, which lost 1 base and 4 bases, there was a span of 8 bases. The V gene's germline CDR1 is GTSNPN and CDR2 SVGIG (reference sequence). For the CDR3, the DNA is TGTGCCTGGAGTGCACAGGAGAATCAGCCCCAGCATTTT. Encoded protein: CAWSAQENQPQHF.

The gene calls are TRBV28 and TRBJ1-2, with 7 positions matching TRBD1. Per germline, CDR1 MDHEN and CDR2 SYDVKM. With 7 bases clipped from V and 4 bases from J, the junction kept 9 bases outside the gene matches. CDR3 length: 14 amino acids. CDR3 amino acids: CASTAGQIFYGYTF. The CDR3, as DNA: TGTGCCAGCACCGCGGGACAGATCTTCTATGGCTACACCTTC.

V gene TRBV7-9 combines with J gene TRBJ1-5; D unresolved. The CDR3 is 14 residues long. In germline, CDR1 is SEHNR, CDR2 FQNEAQ (reference sequence). V lost 5 bases, J lost 4 bases, and 12 bases lay in between. CDR3 nucleotide sequence: TGTGCCAGCAGCCCAATTACGACAAATCAGCCCCAGCATTTT. Its translation: CASSPITTNQPQHF.

The V gene is TRBV5-6, the J gene TRBJ2-2; 8 bases align to TRBD1. The CDR3 length is 18 residues. Germline loops: CDR1 SGHDT, CDR2 YYEEEE. J lost 0 bases, V lost 2 bases, and 9 bases had no gene match. CDR3 residues: CASSFGYSGQANTGELFF. In DNA form, the CDR3 reads TGTGCCAGCAGCTTCGGTTATTCGGGACAGGCGAACACCGGGGAGCTGTTTTTT.

The CDR3 DNA reads as TGTGCCAGCAGTTACTCGAGGATGGCGAACACTGAAGCTTTCTTT. Its protein product is CASSYSRMANTEAFF. The chain recombines TRBV6-5 with TRBJ1-1; D is uncertain. The germline V gene has CDR1 MNHEY and CDR2 SVGAGI. The V end was cut by 0 bases, the J end by 1 base, with 9 bases between. There are 15 residues in the CDR3.

The chain uses TRBV7-9 and TRBJ1-3; D not resolved. The CDR3 has 16 amino acids. CDR1 is SEHNR and CDR2 is FQNEAQ in the germline V gene (reference sequence). The V end lost 5 bases, the J end lost 0 bases, and 14 bases lay between the germline ends. CDR3: CASSARGGNSGNTIYF. CDR3 bases: TGTGCCAGCAGCGCCCGAGGCGGGAACTCTGGAAACACCATATATTTT.